The rows below give T cell receptor beta chains drawn from one sample of a study of T cells in Graves' hyperthyroidism and ophthalmopathy. TCRdb used MiXCR to reprocess the multiplex PCR reads, holding one entry per CDR3 protein. The sample has hundreds of thousands of distinct CDR3 sequences, about 17% seen once; the top ten hold roughly 17%. Input material: blood. These TCRs come from a woman between 50 and 59 years old with Graves' hyperthyroidism that later progressed to Graves' ophthalmopathy. CDR3s include the opening cysteine and the closing phenylalanine or tryptophan. D genes are given only for firm matches. Where a row states a size, it is once, few, many or the class of an expanded clone; other rows omit it.

>TRBV5-1|-|-|TRBJ2-3
CASSLESFPGTDTQYF
TGCGCCAGCAGCTTGGAGTCCTTCCCGGGCACAGATACGCAGTATTTT
>TRBV25-1|few|-|TRBJ2-2
CASSESGAGRGTGELFF
TGTGCCAGCAGTGAATCCGGTGCGGGACGGGGCACCGGGGAGCTGTTTTTT
>TRBV9|-|TRBD2|TRBJ2-2
CAGRLAGGPSQHAGELFF
TGTGCCGGAAGACTAGCGGGGGGGCCAAGCCAACACGCCGGGGAGCTGTTTTTT
>TRBV14|-|TRBD1|TRBJ2-3
CASSQVAGTGINTDTQYF
TGTGCCAGCAGCCAAGTTGCCGGGACAGGCATTAACACAGATACGCAGTATTTT
>TRBV25-1|few|-|TRBJ1-2
CASSGWGGGDFYGYTF
TGTGCCAGCAGTGGATGGGGAGGGGGGGATTTCTATGGCTACACCTTC
>TRBV20-1|many|TRBD1|TRBJ2-1
CSARDRGKGNEQFF
TGCAGTGCTAGGGACAGGGGGAAAGGCAATGAGCAGTTCTTC
>TRBV20-1|many|-|TRBJ1-5
CSASPSFTGHQPQHF
TGCAGTGCTAGCCCGAGCTTTACGGGGCATCAGCCCCAGCATTTT
>TRBV30|many|-|TRBJ2-3
CAWSYGDTQYF
TGTGCCTGGAGTTACGGAGATACGCAGTATTTT
>TRBV15|few|TRBD1|TRBJ1-2
CATSRGHRGTDGYTF
TGTGCCACCAGCAGAGGTCACAGGGGGACTGATGGCTACACCTTC
>TRBV5-6|-|-|TRBJ1-2
CASIPRTGGYGYTF
TGTGCCAGTATACCCCGGACGGGGGGCTATGGCTACACCTTC
>TRBV6-1|many|-|TRBJ2-5
CASSDLQGRETQYF
TGTGCCAGCAGCGACCTACAGGGGAGGGAGACCCAGTACTTC
>TRBV29-1|few|-|TRBJ2-2
CSVDPGNGELFF
TGCAGCGTTGACCCAGGGAACGGGGAGCTGTTTTTT
>TRBV20-1|-|-|TRBJ2-1
CSAKLGLYNEQFF
TGCAGTGCTAAACTGGGCCTTTACAATGAGCAGTTCTTC
>TRBV5-1|few|-|TRBJ2-7
CASSLKGTYEQYF
TGCGCCAGCAGCTTGAAGGGAACCTACGAGCAGTACTTC
>TRBV7-9|many|-|TRBJ1-2
CASSLSPSLNYGYTF
TGTGCCAGCAGCTTATCCCCGAGTTTGAACTATGGCTACACCTTC
>TRBV20-1|many|-|TRBJ2-5
CSAETKSDTETQYF
TGCAGTGCTGAGACTAAAAGCGACACGGAGACCCAGTACTTC
>TRBV7-9|few|-|TRBJ2-7
CASSLTPPSLAVEQYF
TGTGCCAGCAGCCTGACGCCCCCGAGCTTGGCGGTCGAGCAGTACTTC
>TRBV29-1|many|-|TRBJ2-7
CSVLSSEIYEQYF
TGCAGCGTACTGTCGTCGGAAATTTACGAGCAGTACTTC
>TRBV20-1|many|TRBD1|TRBJ1-2
CSAIRTGLNGYTF
TGCAGTGCTATCCGGACAGGGTTAAATGGCTACACCTTC
>TRBV7-8|-|TRBD1|TRBJ2-6
CASSLIRGGQGAGANVLTF
TGTGCCAGCAGCTTAATACGGGGGGGACAGGGGGCTGGGGCCAACGTCCTGACTTTC
>TRBV12-3/TRBV12-4|few|-|TRBJ2-6
CASSLAAGANVLTF
TGTGCCAGCAGCTTGGCAGCGGGGGCCAACGTCCTGACTTTC
>TRBV5-5|many|-|TRBJ1-1
CASSTQVAYTEAFF
TGTGCCAGCAGTACACAGGTGGCGTACACTGAAGCTTTCTTT
>TRBV18|-|TRBD1|TRBJ1-6
CASSSDRDSPLHF
TGTGCCAGCTCATCGGACAGGGATTCACCCCTCCACTTT
>TRBV30|many|-|TRBJ2-7
CAWTAGLGGYEQYF
TGTGCCTGGACCGCGGGCCTCGGCGGCTACGAGCAGTACTTC
>TRBV30|many|TRBD1|TRBJ1-4
CAWRPGTGPSGLFF
TGTGCCTGGAGACCCGGGACAGGGCCTTCGGGACTGTTTTTT
>TRBV12-3/TRBV12-4|many|TRBD1|TRBJ2-5
CASSLTGDQETQYF
TGTGCCAGCAGTTTGACAGGGGACCAAGAGACCCAGTACTTC
>TRBV11-2|many|TRBD1|TRBJ1-1
CASSLWTGRADTEAFF
TGTGCCAGCAGCTTATGGACAGGCCGTGCCGACACTGAAGCTTTCTTT
>TRBV7-8|few|-|TRBJ2-1
CASSLEYYEQFF
TGTGCCAGCAGCTTAGAGTACTATGAGCAGTTCTTC
>TRBV6-1|-|TRBD2|TRBJ2-3
CASGGLAFPDTQYF
TGTGCCAGCGGCGGACTAGCTTTCCCGGATACGCAGTATTTT
>TRBV11-2|many|-|TRBJ2-2
CASSLFLDSHTGELFF
TGTGCCAGCAGCCTTTTTTTAGACAGTCACACCGGGGAGCTGTTTTTT
>TRBV6-1|many|TRBD2|TRBJ2-1
CASSRLGAGGYNEQFF
TGTGCCAGCAGTCGCCTTGGAGCGGGGGGTTACAATGAGCAGTTCTTC
>TRBV5-1|few|TRBD2|TRBJ2-2
CASRPRTSESGELFF
TGCGCCAGCAGACCAAGGACTAGCGAATCCGGGGAGCTGTTTTTT
>TRBV6-5|-|TRBD2|TRBJ2-1
CASSYPPGTSGGRRDNEQFF
TGTGCCAGCAGTTACCCCCCCGGGACTAGCGGGGGGAGGCGGGACAATGAGCAGTTCTTC
>TRBV4-2|many|-|TRBJ2-5
CASSPIGGAGDQETQYF
TGTGCCAGCAGCCCCATAGGGGGGGCGGGGGACCAAGAGACCCAGTACTTC
>TRBV20-1|few|-|TRBJ1-1
CSARDRRTPLNTEAFF
TGCAGTGCTAGAGATCGCCGGACACCTCTGAACACTGAAGCTTTCTTT
>TRBV5-4|-|-|TRBJ1-4
CASSESQGQLMKELFF
TGTGCCAGCAGCGAATCCCAGGGTCAACTAATGAAGGAACTGTTTTTT
>TRBV12-3/TRBV12-4|-|-|TRBJ1-1
CASSRDSPGVEAFF
TGTGCCAGCAGCCGGGACTCCCCTGGGGTTGAAGCTTTCTTT
>TRBV19|few|-|TRBJ2-7
CASSPGRGYEQYF
TGTGCCAGTAGTCCCGGAAGGGGCTACGAGCAGTACTTC
>TRBV6-1|many|-|TRBJ1-1
CASSETVNTEAFF
TGTGCCAGCAGCGAAACAGTGAACACTGAAGCTTTCTTT
>TRBV15|few|-|TRBJ1-4
CATSSWRLNEKLFF
TGTGCCACCAGCAGTTGGCGGCTGAATGAAAAACTGTTTTTT
>TRBV27|-|-|TRBJ2-7
CASRRDSGTYEQYF
TGTGCCAGCAGGCGGGACAGTGGGACCTACGAGCAGTACTTC
>TRBV15|few|-|TRBJ1-2
CATSTRTTGSGYTF
TGTGCCACCAGCACCCGGACCACGGGGAGCGGCTACACCTTC
>TRBV29-1|once|-|TRBJ1-2
CSVEPGANYGYTF
TGCAGCGTTGAACCAGGAGCTAACTATGGCTACACCTTC
>TRBV19|few|-|TRBJ1-4
CASSISTLATNEKLFF
TGTGCCAGTAGTATATCAACGCTCGCAACTAATGAAAAACTGTTTTTT
>TRBV7-9|-|-|TRBJ1-2
CASSPIDRDGYTF
TGTGCCAGCAGCCCGATCGACCGCGATGGCTACACCTTC
>TRBV19|few|-|TRBJ2-7
CASSAAGQYYEQYF
TGTGCCAGTAGTGCCGCGGGACAATACTACGAGCAGTACTTC
>TRBV3-1|-|-|TRBJ2-6
CASSPPLRANVLTF
TGTGCCAGCAGCCCCCCGTTGAGGGCCAACGTCCTGACTTTC
>TRBV5-1|few|TRBD1|TRBJ2-3
CASSPTGQGLRTDTQYF
TGCGCCAGCAGCCCGACCGGACAGGGATTGCGTACAGATACGCAGTATTTT
>TRBV12-5|many|-|TRBJ1-5
CASGLVLSDSNQPQHF
TGTGCTAGTGGTTTGGTACTGTCAGATAGCAATCAGCCCCAGCATTTT
>TRBV2|many|TRBD2|TRBJ2-1
CASKWIGGGDEQFF
TGTGCCAGCAAATGGATTGGCGGGGGAGATGAGCAGTTCTTC
>TRBV3-1|many|TRBD2|TRBJ2-3
CASGTGTSLTDTQYF
TGTGCCAGCGGAACCGGGACTAGCCTCACAGATACGCAGTATTTT
>TRBV20-1|many|TRBD1|TRBJ1-2
CSAMKGQAGGYTF
TGCAGTGCTATGAAAGGACAGGCAGGTGGCTACACCTTC
>TRBV18|-|TRBD2|TRBJ2-1
CASSPRLAGGASYNEQFF
TGTGCCAGCTCACCTCGTCTTGCCGGGGGGGCCTCGTACAATGAGCAGTTCTTC
>TRBV30|many|-|TRBJ2-1
CACTGIWNEQFF
TGTGCCTGCACAGGGATTTGGAATGAGCAGTTCTTC